Presented here are 7 T cell receptor beta chains from one specimen sequenced in a study. Produced via immunoSEQ multiplex PCR; TCRdb's table is partial and in-frame only. The sample shows around 49,000 clones, approximately 93% of them seen only once. Sequenced material: PBMCs. The origin of the receptors is a man aged 35 to 55 with rheumatoid arthritis.

This clone came up a few times. The chain carries TRBV5-1 and TRBJ1-1; 8 bases are shared with TRBD1. From germline, CDR1 is SGHRS and CDR2 YFSETQ. The CDR3 totals 15 residues. The V and J ends lost 0 bases and 10 bases, in that order; junction bases with no gene match: 11. CDR3 amino acids: CASSLAAGGPPGAFF. Written as DNA, the CDR3 is TGCGCCAGCAGCTTGGCCGCAGGGGGCCCACCTGGAGCTTTCTTT.

This clone showed up just once. The chain recombines TRBV5-4 with TRBJ2-2, with D tentatively TRBD1 (6 bases). V gave up 0 bases and J gave up 5 bases, with 11 bases separating them. Germline CDR1 and CDR2: SGHNT and YYREEE (reference sequence). The CDR3 length is 15 residues. As DNA, the CDR3 is TGTGCCAGCAGCTTGGCCCTAGGGGGAACCGGGGAGCTGTTTTTT. Translation: CASSLALGGTGELFF. The variable domain in full, completed from reference TRBV5-4 and TRBJ2-2, reads ETGVTQSPTHLIKTRGQQVTLRCSSQSGHNTVSWYQQALGQGPQFIFQYYREEENGRGNFPPRFSGLQFPNYSSELNVNALELDDSALYLCASSLALGGTGELFFGEGSRLTVL.

The genes are TRBV3-1 (or the pseudogene TRBV3-2) and TRBJ2-3; a possible D gene is TRBD2 (6 bases). Germline V gene data show CDR1 as LGHDT and CDR2 as YNNKEL (reference sequence). V lost 4 bases to trimming and J lost 2 bases, with 13 bases between them. This CDR3 is 15 amino acids long. CDR3 loop: CASSPLAEYTDTQYF. CDR3 coding DNA: TGTGCCAGCAGCCCGTTAGCGGAATACACAGATACGCAGTATTTT.

This clone occurred once. In DNA form, the CDR3 reads TGTGCCAGCAGCTTGGGAGTGGGCGCGGGGGGGCCCTACGAGCAGTACTTC. Amino acid sequence: CASSLGVGAGGPYEQYF. The rearrangement joins TRBV5-6 to TRBJ2-7; TRBD2 matches 9 bases. After removal of 0 bases from V and 2 bases from J, the junction contained 9 bases not matched to a gene. This CDR3 has 17 residues. Germline values: CDR1 SGHDT, CDR2 YYEEEE.

This chain connects TRBV28 to TRBJ1-2; TRBD1 is a possible D gene (5 bases). Germline lookup yields CDR1 MDHEN and CDR2 SYDVKM. V gave up 2 bases and J gave up 3 bases, with 13 bases separating them. The CDR3 contains 15 residues. The CDR3, as DNA: TGTGCCAGCAGTTTAGGGGGTGGGGGTTACTATGGCTACACCTTC. It specifies CASSLGGGGYYGYTF.

The chain uses TRBV5-1 and TRBJ2-2, with 7 bases aligning to TRBD1. CDR3 length equals 15 residues. V lost 5 bases to trimming and J lost 4 bases; unmatched junction nucleotides: 8. CDR1 is SGHRS and CDR2 is YFSETQ in the germline V gene. The chain's CDR3 is CASRPGTESTGELFF. The CDR3, as DNA: TGCGCCAGCAGGCCCGGGACAGAGAGCACCGGGGAGCTGTTTTTT.

CDR3 region: CASRARQGHNEQFF. DNA of the CDR3: TGTGCCAGTAGGGCTAGACAGGGACACAATGAGCAGTTCTTC. The chain employs TRBV19 and TRBJ2-1; TRBD1 matches 7 bases. The CDR3 totals 14 residues. Trimming removed 6 bases from V and 5 bases from J; junction bases left unmatched: 7. Germline-derived CDR1 and CDR2 are LNHDA and SQIVND (reference sequence).